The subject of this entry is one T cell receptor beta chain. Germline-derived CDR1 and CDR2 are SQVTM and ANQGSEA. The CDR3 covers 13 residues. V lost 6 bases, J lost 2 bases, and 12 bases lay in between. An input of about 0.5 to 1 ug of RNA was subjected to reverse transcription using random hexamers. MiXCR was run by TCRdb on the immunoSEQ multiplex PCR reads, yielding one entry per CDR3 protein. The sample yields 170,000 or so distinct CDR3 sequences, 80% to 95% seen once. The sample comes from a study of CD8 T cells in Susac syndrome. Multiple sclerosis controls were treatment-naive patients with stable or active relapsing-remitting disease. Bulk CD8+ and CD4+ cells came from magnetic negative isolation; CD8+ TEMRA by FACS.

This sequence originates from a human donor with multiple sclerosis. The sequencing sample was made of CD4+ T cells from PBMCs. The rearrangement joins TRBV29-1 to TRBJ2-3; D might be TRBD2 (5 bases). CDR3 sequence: CSVRAGTTDTQYF. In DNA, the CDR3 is TGCAGCGTGCGGGCAGGAACCACAGATACGCAGTATTTT.